A selection of T cell receptor beta chains follows, all from one sample in a study of beta chain features in type 1 diabetes. The repertoire was sequenced with immunoSEQ multiplex PCR; TCRdb's copy has only in-frame clones and lacks some. Of nearly 700,000 clones listed, roughly an eighth are singletons. The sequenced sample was naive CD4+ T cells from blood. The receptors here all came from a man aged 18 to 35 with type 1 diabetes. Both conserved end residues are trimmed from each CDR3.

V gene: TRBV13; J gene: TRBJ2-7; CDR3 protein: ASRRNYEQY
V gene: TRBV7-2; J gene: TRBJ1-1; CDR3 protein: ASSLEIGRAF
V gene: TRBV30; J gene: TRBJ1-1; CDR3 protein: AWSTDMNTEAF
V gene: TRBV5-1; J gene: TRBJ2-2; CDR3 protein: ASSFRSGPGANTGELF
V gene: TRBV7-9; J gene: TRBJ1-1; CDR3 protein: ASSLAGTGSGNTEAF
V gene: TRBV2; J gene: TRBJ1-5; CDR3 protein: ASESRSNQPQH
V gene: TRBV29-1; J gene: TRBJ1-1; CDR3 protein: SSGRVDTEAF
V gene: TRBV5-1; J gene: TRBJ1-4; CDR3 protein: ASSLGPANEKLF
V gene: TRBV11-3; J gene: TRBJ2-1; CDR3 protein: ASSLEGGGSQF
V gene: TRBV7-2; J gene: TRBJ1-5; CDR3 protein: ASNRGLDSNQPQH
V gene: TRBV30; J gene: TRBJ1-4; CDR3 protein: AWSRATNEKLF
V gene: TRBV21-1; J gene: TRBJ1-1; CDR3 protein: ASTLQGADTEAF
V gene: TRBV15; J gene: TRBJ2-7; CDR3 protein: ATSRDRGIYEQY
V gene: TRBV5-6; J gene: TRBJ2-3; CDR3 protein: ASRVMGTDTQY
V gene: TRBV6-1; J gene: TRBJ2-3; CDR3 protein: ASSSKGAFAHTQY